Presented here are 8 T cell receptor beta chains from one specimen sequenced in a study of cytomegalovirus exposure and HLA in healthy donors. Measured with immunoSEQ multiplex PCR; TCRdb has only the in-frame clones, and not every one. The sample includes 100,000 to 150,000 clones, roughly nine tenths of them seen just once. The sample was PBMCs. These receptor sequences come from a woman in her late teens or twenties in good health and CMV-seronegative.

The CDR3 loop is CASTQEPSGANVLTF. The CDR3 region has the DNA TGTGCCAGCACCCAAGAGCCGTCTGGGGCCAACGTCCTGACTTTC. This chain links TRBV6-6 with TRBJ2-6; D unresolved. Germline CDR1 and CDR2: MNHNY and SVGAGI (reference sequence). This CDR3 has 15 amino acids. The ends were cut back, 7 bases at V and 1 base at J, with 11 bases in the middle.

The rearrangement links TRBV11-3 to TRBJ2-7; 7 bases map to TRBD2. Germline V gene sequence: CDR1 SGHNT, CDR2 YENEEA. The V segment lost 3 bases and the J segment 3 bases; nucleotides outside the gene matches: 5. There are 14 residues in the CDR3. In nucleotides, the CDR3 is TGTGCCAGCAGCTTTGCGCGCGGGAGCTACGAGCAGTACTTC. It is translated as CASSFARGSYEQYF.

CDR3 bases: TGCGCCAGCAGGCCTAGCGGGAGGGACACCGGGGAGCTGTTTTTT. Translating it yields CASRPSGRDTGELFF. The chain joins TRBV5-1 to TRBJ2-2; 12 bases are shared with TRBD2. With V trimmed by 5 bases and J by 3 bases, 2 bases remained unmatched. CDR3 length: 15 amino acids. In germline, CDR1 is SGHRS, CDR2 YFSETQ.

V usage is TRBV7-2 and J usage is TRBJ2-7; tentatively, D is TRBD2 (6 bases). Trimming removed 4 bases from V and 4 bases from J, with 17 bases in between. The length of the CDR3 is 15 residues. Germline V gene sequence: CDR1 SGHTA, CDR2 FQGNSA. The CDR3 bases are TGTGCCAGCAGCTACAACACCGGGGGAGCATACGAGCAGTACTTC. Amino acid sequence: CASSYNTGGAYEQYF.

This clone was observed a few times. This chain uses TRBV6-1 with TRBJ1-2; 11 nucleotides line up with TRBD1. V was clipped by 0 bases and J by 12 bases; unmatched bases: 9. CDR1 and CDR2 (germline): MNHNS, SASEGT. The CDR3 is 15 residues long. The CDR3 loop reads CASSEAPDRGQFHTF. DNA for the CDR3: TGTGCCAGCAGTGAAGCGCCGGACAGGGGGCAATTCCACACCTTC.

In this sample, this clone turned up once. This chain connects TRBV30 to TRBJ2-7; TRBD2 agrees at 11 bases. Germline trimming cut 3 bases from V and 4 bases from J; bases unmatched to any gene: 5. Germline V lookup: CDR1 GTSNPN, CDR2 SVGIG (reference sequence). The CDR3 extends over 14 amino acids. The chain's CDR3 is CAWRVLAGVYEQYF. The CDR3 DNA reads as TGTGCCTGGAGGGTACTAGCGGGAGTGTACGAGCAGTACTTC.

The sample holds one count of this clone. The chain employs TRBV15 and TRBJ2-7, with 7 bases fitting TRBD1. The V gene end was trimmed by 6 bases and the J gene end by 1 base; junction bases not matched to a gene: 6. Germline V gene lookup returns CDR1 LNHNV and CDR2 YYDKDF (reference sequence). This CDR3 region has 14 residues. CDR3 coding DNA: TGTGCCACCAGGCTCGGACAGGATTCCTACGAGCAGTACTTC. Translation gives CATRLGQDSYEQYF.

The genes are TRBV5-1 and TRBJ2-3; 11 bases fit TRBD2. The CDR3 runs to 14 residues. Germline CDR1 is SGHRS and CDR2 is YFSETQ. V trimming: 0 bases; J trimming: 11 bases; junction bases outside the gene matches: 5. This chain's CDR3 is CASSLGLAGRGQYF. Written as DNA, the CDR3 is TGCGCCAGCAGCTTGGGACTAGCGGGACGGGGGCAGTATTTT.